A selection of T cell receptor beta chains follows, all from one sample in a study of cytomegalovirus exposure and HLA in healthy donors. The data were produced by immunoSEQ multiplex PCR, yet TCRdb's version contains in-frame clones alone and is incomplete. The sample shows approximately 100,000 clones, around a tenth of them seen only once. Source material: PBMCs. Every receptor here comes from a man aged 45-65 years in good health and CMV-seropositive. Both conserved end residues are trimmed from each CDR3. The order of the fields is V gene, CDR3 protein.

TRBV6-5	ASSSGQGATGELF
TRBV7-9	ASSLVSGGYEQY
TRBV5-6	ASSYRAPSYNEQF
TRBV15	ATSREVASFEDTQY
TRBV29-1	SGYRGENEQF
TRBV7-2	ASSLRPQGEQF
TRBV5-4	ASSRAGQVAAEQY
TRBV28	ATLLSGVNNEQF
TRBV7-2	ASSKGGIGANVLT
TRBV7-2	ASSRNGQGVETQY
TRBV11-2	ASSFGAASSTDTQY
TRBV18	ASSPGQGSQETQY
TRBV4-1	ASSLDTGLTYEQY
TRBV5-1	ASSLGLADEQF
TRBV9	ASSPQDETQY
TRBV5-1	ASSLDLLSDTQY
TRBV28	ASSSPDGSKLNEQF
TRBV27	ASSLFGTGGIGFGNQPQH
TRBV6-1	ASDWGQGVTEAF
TRBV5-4	ASSLRDRARGTEAF
TRBV5-1	ASSLAPGLAGLYEQY
TRBV7-9	ASTDSAYEQY
TRBV30	AWSVRRTSSPSTDTQY
TRBV27	ASSLYKGGNYGYT
TRBV20-1	SAYRVGYT
TRBV5-6	ASSLDRLAGGSYEQY
TRBV7-9	ASSSTGGGNYGYT
TRBV29-1	SVRRGEGETQY
TRBV7-3	ASSLTGQGKNYGYT
TRBV7-2	ASSLVGLGGQPQH
TRBV9	ASSVVDGRGSGANVLT
TRBV5-6	ASSQLAHSTDTQY
TRBV19	ASSPKQGGDQPQH
TRBV6-5	ASSYSPEGART
TRBV23-1	ASGRGNTEAF
TRBV6-6	ASLLGQANYGYT
TRBV29-1	SAGTGSGNTIY
TRBV19	ASSALGGAFVTYEQY
TRBV9	ASSVTAATNEKLF
TRBV5-1	ASSLSTSGRQETQY
TRBV18	ASSAGGGQEKLF
TRBV5-5	ASSLGDSFPGNTIY
TRBV7-2	ASSLLWTLNTGELF
TRBV7-9	ASRRTGGDTEAF
TRBV6-1	ASSTRTGIGEAF
TRBV23-1	ASSQTLGLAGATDTQY
TRBV19	ASSPSPTGTQH
TRBV25-1	ASRGQGASSPLH
TRBV9	ASSRDRNEAF
TRBV28	ASSGQGREQF
TRBV11-2	ASSLGSTRDRGV
TRBV28	ASSFLGQGAIGYT
TRBV19	ASTWNTEAF
TRBV5-4	ASSLDSSTNYGYT
TRBV21-1	ASKRGPRGVRWAYEQY